These T cell receptor delta chains were read from a single sample in a study of delta chains in infants with herpesvirus infections. TCRdb re-called the RT-PCR reads using CATT. The table shows fewer than 1,500 delta-chain clones, with under 35% occurring only once. The sample was peripheral blood, taken at time point 2 of longitudinal follow-up. The receptor source for this set is a human donor who was a Ugandan infant, either HIV-exposed or HIV-unexposed (not recorded which). Each CDR3 is given with its conserved first and last residue. A D gene is named only where the DNA matches it firmly. Size is omitted from some rows. Given values are once, few, many or a class for expanded clones.

V gene	clone size	D gene	J gene	CDR3 protein	CDR3 DNA
TRDV1	.	.	TRDJ1	CALGDPRTTFTGSITDKLIF	TGTGCTCTTGGGGACCCCCGGACAACCTTTACTGGGTCTATCACCGATAAACTCATCTTT
TRDV1	.	.	TRDJ1	CALGELILMCFIVPSYRGGYGTDKLIF	TGTGCTCTTGGGGAACTAATACTGATGTGTTTCATTGTGCCTTCCTACCGTGGGGGATATGGGACCGATAAACTCATCTTT
TRDV1	.	TRDD3	TRDJ1	CALGDIRNSLYWGISSAILKYTDKLIF	TGTGCTCTTGGGGACATAAGAAATTCCCTCTACTGGGGGATAAGTTCAGCGATTCTGAAGTACACCGATAAACTCATCTTT
TRDV3	few	.	TRDJ1	CASGLPFLGEPYTDKLIF	TGTGCCTCCGGCCTTCCTTTCCTGGGGGAGCCTTACACCGATAAACTCATCTTT
TRDV1	.	TRDD3	TRDJ1	CALGDPLGYFWGTDKLIF	TGTGCTCTTGGGGATCCTTTGGGGTACTTCTGGGGGACCGATAAACTCATCTTT
TRAV29/DV5	.	.	TRDJ1	CAASGDTPRGGLIF	TGTGCAGCAAGCGGAGATACCCCGCGGGGTGGGCTCATCTTT
TRDV1	.	TRDD3	TRDJ1	CALGELIAQRLGDTVGWTDKLIF	TGTGCTCTTGGGGAACTAATAGCCCAAAGGCTGGGGGATACGGTGGGATGGACCGATAAACTCATCTTT
TRDV1	.	TRDD3	TRDJ1	CALGERPIWGSPSYTDKLIF	TGTGCTCTTGGGGAACGGCCAATCTGGGGGTCACCCTCGTACACCGATAAACTCATCTTT
TRDV1	.	TRDD3	TRDJ1	CALGNPLPRMGDTRSPDKLIF	TGTGCTCTTGGAAATCCCCTACCAAGGATGGGGGATACGCGAAGTCCCGATAAACTCATCTTT
TRDV1	.	.	TRDJ1	CALVEGRLYWIATPDKLIF	TGTGCTCTTGTGGAAGGCCGTCTGTACTGGATAGCTACCCCTGATAAACTCATCTTT
TRDV1	few	TRDD3	TRDJ1	CALGEYHTLYWGGPYTDKLIF	TGTGCTCTTGGGGAATACCATACCTTGTACTGGGGCGGGCCTTACACCGATAAACTCATCTTT
TRDV1	few	TRDD3	TRDJ1	CALGENAGGIQSTDKLIF	TGTGCTCTTGGGGAGAACGCGGGGGGGATACAGTCCACCGATAAACTCATCTTT
TRAV36/DV7	.	TRDD3	TRDJ1	CAVEVLLGDTVDKLIF	TGTGCTGTGGAGGTCTTACTGGGGGATACGGTCGATAAACTCATCTTT
TRDV1	.	.	TRDJ1	CALGEPLGERYTDKLIF	TGTGCTCTTGGGGAACCTCTTGGAGAAAGATACACCGATAAACTCATCTTT
TRDV1	large	TRDD3	TRDJ1	CALGEGPISLGEYTDKLIF	TGTGCTCTTGGGGAAGGCCCAATCAGTCTGGGGGAGTACACCGATAAACTCATCTTT
TRDV1	few	TRDD3	TRDJ4	CALGEAFELGDKVLGPLIF	TGTGCTCTTGGGGAAGCCTTCGAGCTGGGGGATAAGGTTCTCGGACCCCTGATCTTT
TRDV1	.	TRDD3	TRDJ1	CALGEVLPRLFQKYWGTYTDKLIF	TGTGCTCTTGGGGAAGTCCTCCCTAGACTCTTCCAAAAGTACTGGGGAACTTACACCGATAAACTCATCTTT
TRDV1	.	TRDD3	TRDJ1	CALGERNLPLGVWGIVDKLIF	TGTGCTCTTGGGGAACGTAACCTACCTCTCGGAGTGTGGGGGATAGTTGATAAACTCATCTTT
TRDV1	.	TRDD3	TRDJ2	CALGELLFPVLGDTNGTAQLFF	TGTGCTCTTGGGGAACTACTCTTCCCCGTACTGGGGGATACTAACGGGACAGCACAACTCTTCTTT
TRDV1	few	.	TRDJ1	CALGVLPTDKLIF	TGTGCTCTTGGGGTTCTTCCGACCGATAAACTCATCTTT
TRDV1	.	TRDD3	TRDJ1	CALGERYSWGILNTDKLIF	TGTGCTCTTGGGGAACGATACTCCTGGGGGATACTCAACACCGATAAACTCATCTTT
TRDV1	few	TRDD3	TRDJ1	CALGVITGGYATDKLIF	TGTGCTCTTGGGGTTATTACTGGGGGATACGCGACCGATAAACTCATCTTT
TRDV1	.	.	TRDJ1	CALGELLNPPPVLVRYTDKLIF	TGTGCTCTTGGGGAACTCTTAAATCCTCCCCCTGTGCTGGTGAGGTACACCGATAAACTCATCTTT
TRAV29/DV5	few	TRDD3	TRDJ1	CAASTTFSRSSGGFTDKLIF	TGTGCAGCAAGCACAACTTTTTCGAGATCTTCTGGGGGCTTCACCGATAAACTCATCTTT
TRDV1	few	TRDD3	TRDJ1	CALGDLPYWGIPGYTDKLIF	TGTGCTCTTGGGGACCTTCCTTACTGGGGGATACCTGGGTACACCGATAAACTCATCTTT
TRDV1	few	TRDD3	TRDJ1	CALGEAFSLPYWGPDTDKLIF	TGTGCTCTTGGGGAGGCCTTCTCACTACCTTACTGGGGACCCGACACCGATAAACTCATCTTT
TRDV1	few	TRDD3	TRDJ1	CALDRITGLGDTGTDKLIF	TGTGCTCTTGATCGAATTACCGGCCTGGGGGATACTGGCACCGATAAACTCATCTTT
TRDV1	few	TRDD3	TRDJ1	CALGELGGDTLTDKLIF	TGTGCTCTTGGGGAACTTGGCGGGGATACGCTCACCGATAAACTCATCTTT
TRDV1	.	.	TRDJ1	CALAYYGIVYTDKLIF	TGTGCTCTTGCTTATTACGGGATTGTATACACCGATAAACTCATCTTT
TRDV3	.	TRDD2	TRDJ1	CALCLPSRTDPYTDKLIF	TGTGCCTTGTGCCTTCCTAGCAGAACGGACCCGTACACCGATAAACTCATCTTT
TRDV3	.	TRDD2	TRDJ1	CAQRTLPTVAGALVNKLIF	TGTGCCCAGAGGACTCTTCCTACAGTAGCTGGCGCCCTCGTTAATAAACTCATCTTT
TRDV1	.	TRDD2	TRDJ1	CALGVPPFLPPDKLIF	TGTGCTCTTGGGGTTCCCCCCTTCCTCCCCCCCGATAAACTCATCTTT
TRDV1	.	TRDD3	TRDJ2	CALGEAFPILGGVALTAQLFF	TGTGCTCTTGGGGAAGCCTTCCCAATACTGGGGGGTGTTGCTTTGACAGCACAACTCTTCTTT
TRDV3	.	TRDD3	TRDJ1	CAFTALGDLPRLGDTTGDKLIF	TGTGCCTTTACCGCACTCGGCGACCTACCGAGGTTGGGGGATACTACGGGCGATAAACTCATCTTT
TRDV1	.	TRDD3	TRDJ1	CALGEAFGPTLYWGITTDKLIF	TGTGCTCTTGGGGAAGCTTTTGGGCCTACGTTGTACTGGGGGATAACTACCGATAAACTCATCTTT
TRDV1	.	TRDD3	TRDJ1	CALGAQGGIYGLGENTDKLIF	TGTGCTCTTGGGGCCCAAGGGGGAATTTACGGGCTGGGGGAGAACACCGATAAACTCATCTTT
TRDV1	.	.	TRDJ1	CALGESLTFLPVLGVPLYTDKLIF	TGTGCTCTTGGGGAGTCACTCACCTTCCTCCCTGTACTGGGGGTCCCCCTGTACACCGATAAACTCATCTTT
TRDV1	.	.	TRDJ1	CALGELWSGWGLISDKLIF	TGTGCTCTTGGGGAACTTTGGAGCGGATGGGGGCTCATCTCCGATAAACTCATCTTT
TRAV29/DV5	.	.	TRDJ1	CAATLLRPGEYTDKLIF	TGTGCAGCGACCCTTCTACGTCCTGGTGAATACACCGATAAACTCATCTTT
TRDV1	few	.	TRDJ1	CALGEPHWDLYTDKLIF	TGTGCTCTTGGGGAACCCCATTGGGACCTGTACACCGATAAACTCATCTTT
TRDV1	few	.	TRDJ1	CALGNGGHWSYTDKLIF	TGTGCTCTTGGCAACGGGGGTCACTGGTCGTACACCGATAAACTCATCTTT
TRDV3	.	.	TRDJ1	CAFSSSYDDAGGSVDKLIF	TGTGCCTTCTCGTCTTCCTACGATGACGCTGGGGGATCAGTCGATAAACTCATCTTT
TRDV1	.	TRDD3	TRDJ1	CALRERYWGIRHSDKLIF	TGTGCTCTTAGGGAACGGTACTGGGGGATACGACACTCCGATAAACTCATCTTT